Shown below are 16 T cell receptor beta chains from a single sample sequenced in a study of early T cells in non-severe SARS-CoV-2 infection. Each CDR3 protein gets one entry after TCRdb re-called the 5' RACE reads with MiXCR. Among 55,000 to 75,000 distinct CDR3 sequences listed, 6% to 8.5% were seen once. The material sequenced was whole blood. These receptors were obtained from an adult who was a healthcare worker with PCR-confirmed SARS-CoV-2 infection or an uninfected control (not recorded which).

The rearrangement joins TRBV29-1 to TRBJ2-7; TRBD1 matches at 7 bases. The CDR3 consists of 12 residues. J gave up 2 bases and V 8 bases, and 6 bases lay outside the gene matches. Germline CDR1 reads SQVTM; CDR2 reads ANQGSEA. The CDR3 DNA sequence: TGCAGCTTTTCGGGACAGACCTACGAGCAGTACTTC. This codes for CSFSGQTYEQYF.

This clonotype was picked up many times. The J gene is TRBJ2-3, the V gene TRBV6-5; D remains ambiguous. CDR3 size: 14 residues. Germline CDR1 and CDR2: MNHEY and SVGAGI. The ends were cut back, 7 bases at V and 5 bases at J, with 16 bases in the middle. The CDR3 nucleotides are TGTGCCAGCAAAGTCGGTAGGGCCCTAGATACGCAGTATTTT. Encoded protein: CASKVGRALDTQYF.

This clonotype was detected ten times or more. This chain uses TRBV29-1 with TRBJ2-6; maybe TRBD1 (5 bases). The CDR3 is 14 amino acids. The ends were cut back, 3 bases at V and 1 base at J, with 7 bases in the middle. Germline CDR1 reads SQVTM; CDR2 reads ANQGSEA. The CDR3 DNA reads TGCAGCGTTGACCCAGGGTCTGGGGCCAACGTCCTGACTTTC. Translated: CSVDPGSGANVLTF.

In nucleotides, the CDR3 is TGTGCCAGCAGCTTAGTCGGGAACTTAGAAGAAAAACTGTTTTTT. Protein: CASSLVGNLEEKLFF. The rearrangement joins TRBV7-9 to TRBJ1-4; D call uncertain. CDR1 and CDR2 from the germline V gene are SEHNR and FQNEAQ (reference sequence). CDR3 size: 15 residues. V lost 1 base and J lost 8, with 14 bases in between.

This clonotype was seen more than once but under ten times. Written as DNA, the CDR3 is TGCAGTGCTAGAGTTCTAATACCGGGACTAGCGGGAGATGGGTTCTTC. Its protein is CSARVLIPGLAGDGFF. The chain is built from TRBV20-1 and TRBJ2-1, with TRBD2 identical over 14 bases. CDR1 is DFQATT and CDR2 is SNEGSKA in the germline V gene (reference sequence). CDR3 length equals 16 residues. Trimming removed 1 base from V and 15 bases from J; junction bases left unmatched: 14.

This clonotype was counted at least ten times. This rearrangement joins TRBV7-9 to TRBJ2-6, with D perhaps matching TRBD1 (6 bases). This CDR3 has 17 residues. The V gene lost 5 bases and the J gene lost 0 bases, with 14 bases spanning the gap. Germline CDR1 reads SEHNR; CDR2 reads FQNEAQ (reference sequence). The CDR3 reads CASSAGTPHSGANVLTF. CDR3 DNA: TGTGCCAGCAGCGCCGGGACACCACACTCTGGGGCCAACGTCCTGACTTTC.

CDR3 DNA sequence: TGTGCCAGCCGGACTACCCAGTACAATGAGCAGTTCTTC. This gives the protein CASRTTQYNEQFF. This sequence joins TRBV27 and TRBJ2-1; tentative D call: TRBD2 (6 bases). Germline V gene lookup returns CDR1 MNHEY and CDR2 SMNVEV (reference sequence). The CDR3 contains 13 residues. Deletions cut 8 bases from V and 4 bases from J, with 12 bases between.

This clonotype came up many times. This chain links TRBV7-2 with TRBJ2-7; D remains ambiguous. The germline V gene encodes CDR1 SGHTA and CDR2 FQGNSA. The length of the CDR3 is 12 residues. Trimming took 8 bases from V and 3 from J, leaving 11 bases between them. The CDR3 sequence: CASGIGGYEQYF. The CDR3 DNA reads as TGTGCCAGCGGTATCGGCGGCTACGAGCAGTACTTC.

The rearrangement joins TRBV6-6 to TRBJ1-4, with D possibly TRBD1 on 6 matching bases. The CDR3 consists of 16 residues. V was pared by 7 bases and J by 6 bases, with 21 bases between. Germline V lookup: CDR1 MNHNY, CDR2 SVGAGI (reference sequence). CDR3 coding DNA: TGTGCCAGCACCTCACCCCGGGGGAGGGGGGATGAAAAACTGTTTTTT. Its translation: CASTSPRGRGDEKLFF.

The sample holds many counts of this clonotype. The chain recombines TRBV7-8 with TRBJ2-7, with TRBD2 matching over 7 bases. V shed 4 bases, J shed 0 bases, and the junction held 9 bases outside the gene matches. The CDR3 is made up of 16 amino acids. Germline CDR1 is SGHVS and CDR2 is FQNEAQ. The CDR3 sequence is CASSWNSLARSYEQYF. The CDR3, as DNA: TGTGCCAGCAGCTGGAACTCACTAGCGCGCTCCTACGAGCAGTACTTC.

In its sample, this clonotype was seen a few times. The chain employs TRBV2 and TRBJ1-1, with a tentative D call TRBD1 (5 bases). V lost 4 bases and J 5 bases, leaving 8 bases between the germline ends. There are 12 residues in the CDR3. The V gene's germline CDR1 is SNHLY and CDR2 FYNNEI. CDR3 sequence (DNA): TGTGCCAGCAGTGCAGGGTTTACTGAAGCTTTCTTT. It is translated as CASSAGFTEAFF.

The V gene is TRBV9, the J gene TRBJ1-6, with TRBD1 as a possible D gene (5 bases). V lost 3 bases, J lost 8 bases, and 6 bases lay in between. Per the germline V gene, CDR1 is SGDLS and CDR2 is YYNGEE. The CDR3 is made up of 12 amino acids. The CDR3 DNA reads TGTGCCAGCAGCGCAGGGTATTCACCCCTCCACTTT. Encoded protein: CASSAGYSPLHF.

This clonotype was detected ten times or more. This chain uses TRBV7-8 with TRBJ2-1, with 8 bases fitting TRBD2. Looked up from germline, CDR1 is SGHVS and CDR2 is FQNEAQ. V was pared by 4 bases and J by 6 bases, with 11 bases of the junction left unmatched. The CDR3 totals 16 residues. In nucleotides, the CDR3 is TGTGCCAGCAGCTCCCGGACTAGCCGCTTGGGCAATGAGCAGTTCTTC. Its protein product is CASSSRTSRLGNEQFF.

This clonotype showed up just a few times. The rearrangement uses TRBV7-9 and TRBJ2-7; D remains ambiguous. CDR3 length: 12 residues. Germline CDR1 is SEHNR and CDR2 is FQNEAQ (reference sequence). V was shortened by 1 base and J by 3 bases, with 4 bases between the two germline ends. CDR3 nucleotide sequence: TGTGCCAGCAGCTTAGTACTCTACGAGCAGTACTTC. Its protein is CASSLVLYEQYF.

The table lists this clonotype with a few counts. The chain links TRBV9 to TRBJ2-2, with 12 bases lining up with TRBD2. V trimming: 3 bases; J trimming: 1 base; junction bases outside the gene matches: 4. The CDR3 is made up of 17 amino acids. The germline V gene encodes CDR1 SGDLS and CDR2 YYNGEE. The CDR3 bases are TGTGCCAGCAGCGACGGGACTAGCGGGCAGAACACCGGGGAGCTGTTTTTT. As protein: CASSDGTSGQNTGELFF.

In its sample, this clonotype was seen a few times. V and J are TRBV29-1 and TRBJ1-2, with D possibly matching TRBD1 (6 bases). CDR1 SQVTM and CDR2 ANQGSEA come from the germline V gene. The ends were cut back, 7 bases at V and 5 bases at J, with 14 bases in the middle. The CDR3 runs 12 residues. Written as DNA, the CDR3 is TGCAGCGGGTTAACAGGGATATATGGCTACACCTTC. Protein sequence: CSGLTGIYGYTF.